This passage covers 26 T cell receptor beta chains from one sample sequenced in a study of blood T cell repertoires in COVID-19. Assay: immunoSEQ multiplex PCR; the TCRdb copy retains only in-frame clones and omits some. Of some 150,000 clones in the sample, about 90% were seen once. The source material was peripheral blood. The receptors derive from a woman aged 80 or over with acute or convalescent COVID-19.

The J gene is TRBJ2-7, the V gene TRBV6-1; 7 positions match TRBD1. Germline loops: CDR1 MNHNS, CDR2 SASEGT. CDR3 length: 12 residues. After removal of 6 bases from V and 3 bases from J, the junction contained 2 bases not matched to a gene. CDR3 coding DNA: TGTGCCAGCAGCTCAGGGGGCTACGAGCAGTACTTC. The encoded protein is CASSSGGYEQYF.

This clone was detected only once. This chain connects TRBV6-5 to TRBJ1-1; no definite D call. The CDR3 consists of 13 residues. Per the germline V gene, CDR1 is MNHEY and CDR2 is SVGAGI. V lost 6 bases and J 1 base, leaving 9 bases between the germline ends. The chain's CDR3 is CASRRNTNTEAFF. Here the CDR3 DNA reads TGTGCCAGCAGGAGGAACACGAACACTGAAGCTTTCTTT.

This rearrangement joins TRBV29-1 to TRBJ2-5; 7 bases align to TRBD1. CDR3 length equals 15 residues. Trimming removed 3 bases from V and 5 bases from J; junction bases left unmatched: 12. Germline lookup yields CDR1 SQVTM and CDR2 ANQGSEA. This CDR3 is CSVEPLQGSGETQYF. The CDR3 coding sequence is TGCAGCGTTGAGCCCCTACAGGGGTCGGGCGAGACCCAGTACTTC.

This clone has only a few counts. CDR3 DNA sequence: TGCGCCAGCAGCTTGGCCGGGAGGGGGTCACCCCTCCACTTT. Its translation is CASSLAGRGSPLHF. This chain uses TRBV5-1 with TRBJ1-6; weak D call: TRBD1 (6 bases). CDR1 is SGHRS and CDR2 is YFSETQ in the germline V gene. The V and J ends lost 0 bases and 10 bases respectively, with 11 bases between them. CDR3 length equals 14 residues.

The gene calls are TRBV5-1 and TRBJ2-2; TRBD2 is a possible D gene (6 bases). The V and J ends lost 1 base and 6 bases respectively, with 10 bases between them. The germline V gene encodes CDR1 SGHRS and CDR2 YFSETQ. The CDR3 spans 14 residues. The CDR3 region is CASSLPLAAGELFF. The DNA for the CDR3 is TGCGCCAGCAGCTTGCCACTAGCAGCCGGGGAGCTGTTTTTT. Complete variable domain (other parts from reference TRBV5-1 and TRBJ2-2): KAGVTQTPRYLIKTRGQQVTLSCSPISGHRSVSWYQQTPGQGLQFLFEYFSETQRNKGNFPGRFSGRQFSNSRSEMNVSTLELGDSALYLCASSLPLAAGELFFGEGSRLTVL.

J is TRBJ1-3 and V is TRBV2, with 10 bases aligning to TRBD1. The CDR3 has 14 amino acids. Germline V gene lookup returns CDR1 SNHLY and CDR2 FYNNEI. J lost 4 bases, V lost 10 bases, and 7 bases had no gene match. CDR3: CAKTGGQGGNTIYF. The CDR3 region has the DNA TGTGCCAAGACAGGGGGCCAGGGGGGAAACACCATATATTTT.

This chain links TRBV27 with TRBJ1-6, with 8 bases that match TRBD1. Germline V gene lookup returns CDR1 MNHEY and CDR2 SMNVEV (reference sequence). The CDR3 length is 14 residues. J was trimmed by 10 bases and V by 6 bases; bases with no gene match: 8. The CDR3 DNA is TGTGCCAGCAGCCGTGACAGGGGTATGTCACCCCTCCACTTT. The encoded protein is CASSRDRGMSPLHF.

The chain recombines TRBV7-6 with TRBJ2-1; 12 bases are a match to TRBD2. CDR3 length equals 14 residues. CDR1 and CDR2 from the germline V gene are SGHVS and FNYEAQ. V dropped 4 bases and J dropped 8; count of bases not matched to a gene: 3. CDR3 residues: CASSSSGGAYEQFF. CDR3 in DNA: TGTGCCAGCAGCTCTAGCGGGGGGGCATATGAGCAGTTCTTC.

The chain carries TRBV9 and TRBJ1-2; D is perhaps TRBD1 (6 bases). Trimming took 4 bases from V and 4 from J, leaving 11 bases between them. CDR3 length equals 13 residues. Germline lookup yields CDR1 SGDLS and CDR2 YYNGEE. The CDR3 reads CASSPGQPYGYTF. The CDR3 bases are TGTGCCAGCAGCCCAGGACAGCCCTATGGCTACACCTTC.

This clone has just one count. V and J are TRBV6-6 and TRBJ1-4; the D gene is possibly TRBD1 (6 bases). V was cut by 9 bases and J by 5 bases, with 13 bases left in between. The CDR3 is made up of 13 amino acids. Germline values: CDR1 MNHNY, CDR2 SVGAGI (reference sequence). The CDR3 DNA reads as TGTGCCAGTTCCGGGACACAGAATGAAAAACTGTTTTTT. It yields the protein CASSGTQNEKLFF.

The V and J genes are TRBV5-4 and TRBJ2-3; D gene ambiguous. This CDR3 is built from 15 residues. The V end was cut by 6 bases, the J end by 0 bases, with 14 bases between. Germline assignment: CDR1 SGHNT and CDR2 YYREEE (reference sequence). The CDR3 DNA sequence: TGTGCCAGCAACGGTGGGCCCAAGAGCACAGATACGCAGTATTTT. It specifies CASNGGPKSTDTQYF. Looking up the rest from reference TRBV5-4 and TRBJ2-3 gives the full variable domain: ETGVTQSPTHLIKTRGQQVTLRCSSQSGHNTVSWYQQALGQGPQFIFQYYREEENGRGNFPPRFSGLQFPNYSSELNVNALELDDSALYLCASNGGPKSTDTQYFGPGTRLTVL.

The chain joins TRBV12-5 to TRBJ2-5; TRBD2 matches 8 bases. The ends lost 2 bases at V and 2 bases at J; junction bases unmatched: 7. The germline CDR1 and CDR2 sequences are LGHNT and FRNRAP. The CDR3 contains 16 residues. The CDR3 loop reads CASGLPRTSTQETQYF. The CDR3 DNA is TGTGCTAGTGGTTTGCCAAGGACTAGCACACAAGAGACCCAGTACTTC. The full variable domain, completed using reference TRBV12-5 and TRBJ2-5, is DARVTQTPRHKVTEMGQEVTMRCQPILGHNTVFWYRQTMMQGLELLAYFRNRAPLDDSGMPKDRFSAEMPDATLATLKIQPSEPRDSAVYFCASGLPRTSTQETQYFGPGTRLLVL.

The chain uses TRBV6-1 and TRBJ1-4, with 7 bases matching TRBD1. Unmatched junction bases numbered 6, after V lost 3 bases and J lost 8 bases. This CDR3 spans 14 amino acids. Germline V lookup: CDR1 MNHNS, CDR2 SASEGT. CDR3 DNA sequence: TGTGCCAGCAGTGAGACAGGGAATTGGGAAAAACTGTTTTTT. It encodes CASSETGNWEKLFF.

A single count supports this clone. The CDR3, as DNA: TGTGCCAGCAGTTACTCTGCAGGGGGGAACACTGAAGCTTTCTTT. It encodes CASSYSAGGNTEAFF. The V and J genes are TRBV6-6 and TRBJ1-1; 7 positions match TRBD1. The J segment lost 1 base and the V segment lost 0 bases, leaving 2 bases of the junction unmatched. The germline V gene encodes CDR1 MNHNY and CDR2 SVGAGI (reference sequence). This CDR3 has 15 residues.

The chain recombines TRBV6-2 or TRBV6-3 with TRBJ2-1; D might be TRBD2 (5 bases). The CDR3 contains 13 residues. Germline-derived CDR1 and CDR2 are MNHEY and SVGEGT. The ends were cut back, 5 bases at V and 12 bases at J, with 17 bases in the middle. CDR3 DNA sequence: TGTGCCAGCAGTCCCCCCTCGGGGTGGGGGCAGTTCTTC. Its translation: CASSPPSGWGQFF.

The chain links TRBV11-2 to TRBJ1-1; no clear D. The length of the CDR3 is 14 residues. Trimming removed 1 base at V and 0 bases at J, with 6 bases between. Germline CDR1 SGHAT, CDR2 FQNNGV. CDR3 DNA sequence: TGTGCCAGCAGCTTAGCCTTTATGAACACTGAAGCTTTCTTT. Translation gives CASSLAFMNTEAFF.

This clone was counted once. The CDR3 loop reads CASSLDLRGRNEQFF. Written as DNA, the CDR3 is TGTGCCAGCAGCTTAGACCTCAGGGGGCGCAATGAGCAGTTCTTC. The chain couples TRBV7-2 to TRBJ2-1, with 8 bases aligning to TRBD1. Germline V gene sequence: CDR1 SGHTA, CDR2 FQGNSA. This CDR3 has 15 residues. Germline trimming cut 1 base from V and 6 bases from J; bases unmatched to any gene: 5.

This chain uses TRBV27 with TRBJ2-1; possible D gene TRBD2, 6 bases. CDR1 is MNHEY, CDR2 SMNVEV, per germline (reference sequence). Trimming stripped 4 bases from V and 3 bases from J, with 19 bases between. This CDR3 has 17 amino acids. CDR3 protein: CASSSLGGDFLYNEQFF. The CDR3, as DNA: TGTGCCAGCAGTTCCCTCGGGGGAGACTTCCTCTACAATGAGCAGTTCTTC.

V is TRBV5-1 and J is TRBJ2-5; 10 nucleotides match TRBD2. The CDR3 is 15 residues long. CDR1 SGHRS and CDR2 YFSETQ come from the germline V gene. V was pared by 0 bases and J by 4 bases, with 3 bases of the junction left unmatched. The CDR3 reads CASSLALAGGETQYF. CDR3 DNA: TGCGCCAGCAGCTTGGCATTAGCGGGGGGAGAGACCCAGTACTTC.

The chain has TRBV19 and TRBJ1-1; D perhaps matches TRBD1 (6 bases). The germline V and J ends were trimmed by 2 bases and 3 bases, with 16 bases remaining between them. In germline, CDR1 is LNHDA, CDR2 SQIVND (reference sequence). The CDR3 loop spans 16 amino acids. CDR3: CASSIRAGGSHTEAFF. The CDR3 nucleotides are TGTGCCAGTAGTATACGGGCGGGGGGCTCCCACACTGAAGCTTTCTTT.

This clone showed up just once. The chain employs TRBV5-1 and TRBJ2-7; D might be TRBD2 (6 bases). Trimming took 4 bases from V and 3 from J, leaving 23 bases between them. CDR1 and CDR2 (germline): SGHRS, YFSETQ. The CDR3 runs 17 residues. The CDR3 DNA follows: TGCGCCAGCAGCAAAATGGGACTGGTCGGGGTTTACTACGAGCAGTACTTC. This encodes CASSKMGLVGVYYEQYF.

The chain is built from TRBV5-1 and TRBJ1-1; D is unresolved. V lost 3 bases and J lost 5, with 20 bases in between. This CDR3 contains 16 residues. Germline CDR1 is SGHRS and CDR2 is YFSETQ. The CDR3 sequence: CASSSSEGLEGTEAFF. The CDR3 DNA follows: TGCGCCAGCAGCTCCTCAGAGGGCTTAGAGGGAACTGAAGCTTTCTTT.

V and J are TRBV19 and TRBJ1-2; D is undetermined. The CDR3 covers 16 residues. V was clipped by 7 bases and J by 3 bases, with 21 bases between them. Germline CDR1 LNHDA, CDR2 SQIVND (reference sequence). The DNA for the CDR3 is TGTGCCAGTAAATCCCGGAGGTCCTCACGGGACTATGGCTACACCTTC. This translates into CASKSRRSSRDYGYTF.

The chain links TRBV28 to TRBJ1-2, with D possibly TRBD1 on 5 matching bases. The CDR3 covers 13 residues. V was shortened by 3 bases and J by 1 base, with 6 bases between the two germline ends. Germline assignment: CDR1 MDHEN and CDR2 SYDVKM. The CDR3 coding sequence is TGTGCCAGCAGTTTCGACAGTAACTATGGCTACACCTTC. It encodes CASSFDSNYGYTF.

The chain couples TRBV7-2 to TRBJ2-7, with 8 bases fitting TRBD1. V lost 2 bases to trimming and J lost 2 bases; unmatched junction nucleotides: 5. This CDR3 has 15 amino acids. Germline V gene lookup returns CDR1 SGHTA and CDR2 FQGNSA. The CDR3: CASSLTGQAPYEQYF. In DNA form, the CDR3 reads TGTGCCAGCAGCTTAACGGGACAGGCCCCCTACGAGCAGTACTTC.

This clone was seen just once. The J gene is TRBJ1-5, the V gene TRBV7-2; no clear D. The CDR3 length is 15 residues. The germline V and J ends were trimmed by 2 bases and 11 bases, with 19 bases remaining between them. The V gene's germline CDR1 is SGHTA and CDR2 FQGNSA. The CDR3 DNA is TGTGCCAGCAGCTTACACCCTCCCCCCGAATCGGCCCAGCATTTT. This sequence encodes CASSLHPPPESAQHF.